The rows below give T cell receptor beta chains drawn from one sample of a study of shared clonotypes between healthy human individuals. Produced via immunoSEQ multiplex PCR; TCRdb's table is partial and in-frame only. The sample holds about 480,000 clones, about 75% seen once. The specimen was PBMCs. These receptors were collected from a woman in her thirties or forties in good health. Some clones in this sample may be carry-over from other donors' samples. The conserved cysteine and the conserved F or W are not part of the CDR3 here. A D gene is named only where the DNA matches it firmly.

CDR3aa: ASSQGREGLDIQY; j_gene: TRBJ2-4; len: 13; v_gene: TRBV4-1; d_gene: TRBD2
CDR3aa: ASSLGKGFNYGYT; j_gene: TRBJ1-2; len: 13; v_gene: TRBV7-9; d_gene: NA
CDR3aa: ASSPGLAGFWGETQY; j_gene: TRBJ2-5; len: 15; v_gene: TRBV5-1; d_gene: TRBD2
CDR3aa: ASSTLLAGGLHEQF; j_gene: TRBJ2-1; len: 14; v_gene: TRBV19; d_gene: TRBD2
CDR3aa: ASSLGTGVEDTEAF; j_gene: TRBJ1-1; len: 14; v_gene: TRBV5-1; d_gene: TRBD1
CDR3aa: ASRPATSGSTSGANVLT; j_gene: TRBJ2-6; len: 17; v_gene: TRBV5-1; d_gene: TRBD2
CDR3aa: SVYQGATLTEAF; j_gene: TRBJ1-1; len: 12; v_gene: TRBV29-1; d_gene: TRBD1
CDR3aa: ASSVLAGVNTGELF; j_gene: TRBJ2-2; len: 14; v_gene: TRBV6-4; d_gene: TRBD2
CDR3aa: ASSLTSAGGPFPTDTQY; j_gene: TRBJ2-3; len: 17; v_gene: TRBV7-3; d_gene: TRBD2
CDR3aa: ASSGSQREGLGDTQY; j_gene: TRBJ2-3; len: 15; v_gene: TRBV7-9; d_gene: TRBD2
CDR3aa: SGGTSGSGTGELF; j_gene: TRBJ2-2; len: 13; v_gene: TRBV29-1; d_gene: TRBD2
CDR3aa: ASSMGSSPSGANVLT; j_gene: TRBJ2-6; len: 15; v_gene: TRBV19; d_gene: NA
CDR3aa: ARLGGNGNEQF; j_gene: TRBJ2-1; len: 11; v_gene: TRBV2; d_gene: NA
CDR3aa: ASSYRRDRASTATNEKLF; j_gene: TRBJ1-4; len: 18; v_gene: TRBV6-7; d_gene: TRBD1
CDR3aa: ASQSGTRQDTIY; j_gene: TRBJ1-3; len: 12; v_gene: TRBV19; d_gene: NA
CDR3aa: ASSIGGRGLVEPQH; j_gene: TRBJ1-5; len: 14; v_gene: TRBV19; d_gene: TRBD1
CDR3aa: ASSLRAGSTDTQY; j_gene: TRBJ2-3; len: 13; v_gene: TRBV7-9; d_gene: NA
CDR3aa: ASSPQGVQETQY; j_gene: TRBJ2-5; len: 12; v_gene: TRBV5-8; d_gene: NA
CDR3aa: ASSGYRDPGNTIY; j_gene: TRBJ1-3; len: 13; v_gene: TRBV18; d_gene: NA
CDR3aa: ASSRNPRTGIITEQY; j_gene: TRBJ2-7; len: 15; v_gene: TRBV19; d_gene: TRBD1
CDR3aa: ASSRDTGELF; j_gene: TRBJ2-2; len: 10; v_gene: TRBV6-5; d_gene: NA
CDR3aa: ASSPNRQARRADEQY; j_gene: TRBJ2-7; len: 15; v_gene: TRBV11-1; d_gene: NA
CDR3aa: ASSPDRGNIQY; j_gene: TRBJ2-4; len: 11; v_gene: TRBV5-4; d_gene: NA
CDR3aa: ATSRDGDLTHLLRGYT; j_gene: TRBJ1-2; len: 16; v_gene: TRBV15; d_gene: NA
CDR3aa: ASSLRARQGNTNTGELF; j_gene: TRBJ2-2; len: 17; v_gene: TRBV7-3; d_gene: NA
CDR3aa: ASSSPNYGYT; j_gene: TRBJ1-2; len: 10; v_gene: TRBV7-9; d_gene: NA
CDR3aa: ASSLRGRDTNEKLF; j_gene: TRBJ1-4; len: 14; v_gene: TRBV28; d_gene: NA
CDR3aa: ASSTPRTSGSYEQY; j_gene: TRBJ2-7; len: 14; v_gene: TRBV7-9; d_gene: TRBD2
CDR3aa: ASSQINLHGGELF; j_gene: TRBJ2-2; len: 13; v_gene: TRBV4-1; d_gene: NA
CDR3aa: ASSVTGGGETQY; j_gene: TRBJ2-5; len: 12; v_gene: TRBV9; d_gene: TRBD1
CDR3aa: ASSRTSGATDTQY; j_gene: TRBJ2-3; len: 13; v_gene: TRBV7-9; d_gene: TRBD2
CDR3aa: ASSSPGAVGQETQY; j_gene: TRBJ2-5; len: 14; v_gene: TRBV19; d_gene: NA
CDR3aa: ASSWAQGPEQY; j_gene: TRBJ2-7; len: 11; v_gene: TRBV6-6; d_gene: NA
CDR3aa: ASSFTSGEQY; j_gene: TRBJ2-7; len: 10; v_gene: TRBV7-8; d_gene: TRBD2
CDR3aa: AWTSGHEAF; j_gene: TRBJ1-1; len: 9; v_gene: TRBV30; d_gene: NA